One sample yielded the 9 T cell receptor beta chains listed below, sequenced in a study of early T cells in non-severe SARS-CoV-2 infection. TCRdb independently ran MiXCR on the 5' RACE reads; one entry per CDR3 protein. The table includes fewer than 95,000 distinct CDR3 sequences, roughly 17% detected once. This specimen was whole blood, taken at baseline. The receptors originated from an adult who was a healthcare worker with PCR-confirmed SARS-CoV-2 infection or an uninfected control (not recorded which).

This clonotype appeared a few times. The chain recombines TRBV6-5 with TRBJ2-6; D gene unclear. The ends were cut back, 2 bases at V and 3 bases at J, with 8 bases in the middle. The CDR3 consists of 15 residues. Per germline, CDR1 MNHEY and CDR2 SVGAGI. CDR3 region: CASSYREDGANVLTF. DNA for the CDR3: TGTGCCAGCAGTTACAGGGAAGATGGGGCCAACGTCCTGACTTTC.

This clonotype was seen many times. This chain joins TRBV2 and TRBJ1-2; 7 nucleotides align to TRBD1. There are 19 residues in the CDR3. V lost 5 bases and J lost 0; bases outside the gene matches: 18. In germline, CDR1 is SNHLY, CDR2 FYNNEI. The CDR3 spells CASSTPTGHESQANYGYTF. Here the CDR3 DNA reads TGTGCCAGCAGTACGCCGACAGGGCACGAGTCCCAGGCTAACTATGGCTACACCTTC. Filled out from reference TRBV2 and TRBJ1-2, the complete variable domain reads EPEVTQTPSHQVTQMGQEVILRCVPISNHLYFYWYRQILGQKVEFLVSFYNNEISEKSEIFDDQFSVERPDGSNFTLKIRSTKLEDSAMYFCASSTPTGHESQANYGYTFGSGTRLTVV.

This chain's CDR3 is CASSLTAPGQGGELFF. CDR3 in DNA: TGTGCCAGCAGCTTAACGGCACCAGGCCAGGGCGGGGAGCTGTTTTTT. The chain recombines TRBV7-3 with TRBJ2-2, with D perhaps matching TRBD1 (5 bases). Germline V gene data show CDR1 as SGHTA and CDR2 as FQGTGA. Trimming pared 0 bases from V and 7 bases from J, leaving 15 bases between. CDR3 length: 16 residues.

This chain links TRBV7-2 with TRBJ2-7, with D possibly being TRBD2 (5 bases). Germline CDR1 is SGHTA and CDR2 is FQGNSA. CDR3 size: 15 residues. V lost 1 base and J 2 bases, leaving 12 bases between the germline ends. CDR3 nucleotide sequence: TGTGCCAGCAGCTTAGTAGAGGGCACAGCCTACGAGCAGTACTTC. Translated: CASSLVEGTAYEQYF.

This clonotype was counted at least ten times. The chain couples TRBV27 to TRBJ1-1; a possible D gene is TRBD1 (6 bases). Trimming shortened V by 3 bases and J by 1 base, and 6 bases separated the two germline ends. Per the germline V gene, CDR1 is MNHEY and CDR2 is SMNVEV (reference sequence). CDR3 length: 13 amino acids. DNA of the CDR3: TGTGCCAGCAGTTTCAGGGGGAACACTGAAGCTTTCTTT. This gives the protein CASSFRGNTEAFF.

The genes are TRBV20-1 and TRBJ2-7, with no clear D. CDR3 size: 13 residues. The germline V gene has CDR1 DFQATT and CDR2 SNEGSKA (reference sequence). V was clipped by 3 bases and J by 2 bases, with 11 bases between them. As DNA, the CDR3 is TGCAGTGCTAGGCCTATAGCCGCCTACGAGCAGTACTTC. This encodes CSARPIAAYEQYF.

This clonotype was counted between two and nine times. The chain recombines TRBV6-5 with TRBJ1-2; D possibly corresponds to TRBD1 (6 bases). CDR1 MNHEY and CDR2 SVGAGI come from the germline V gene. V lost 6 bases and J lost 6, with 14 bases in between. There are 13 residues in the CDR3. The CDR3 DNA follows: TGTGCCAGCAGGGCCGGGACAATCAATGGCTACACCTTC. Translation: CASRAGTINGYTF.

This clonotype was detected only a few times. This chain uses TRBV27 with TRBJ2-7, with 7 bases aligning to TRBD1. There are 15 residues in the CDR3. J was trimmed by 0 bases and V by 6 bases; bases with no gene match: 8. The germline CDR1 and CDR2 sequences are MNHEY and SMNVEV (reference sequence). CDR3 in amino acids: CASSATGAGSYEQYF. In DNA, the CDR3 is TGTGCCAGCAGCGCCACAGGGGCCGGCTCCTACGAGCAGTACTTC.

This clonotype was observed a handful of times. The rearrangement links TRBV12-3 or TRBV12-4 to TRBJ2-1; D not resolved. The CDR3 runs 14 residues. Trimming took 3 bases from V and 4 from J, leaving 10 bases between them. CDR3 sequence reads: CASSFPGAYNEQFF. In nucleotides, the CDR3 is TGTGCCAGCAGTTTCCCGGGCGCATACAATGAGCAGTTCTTC.